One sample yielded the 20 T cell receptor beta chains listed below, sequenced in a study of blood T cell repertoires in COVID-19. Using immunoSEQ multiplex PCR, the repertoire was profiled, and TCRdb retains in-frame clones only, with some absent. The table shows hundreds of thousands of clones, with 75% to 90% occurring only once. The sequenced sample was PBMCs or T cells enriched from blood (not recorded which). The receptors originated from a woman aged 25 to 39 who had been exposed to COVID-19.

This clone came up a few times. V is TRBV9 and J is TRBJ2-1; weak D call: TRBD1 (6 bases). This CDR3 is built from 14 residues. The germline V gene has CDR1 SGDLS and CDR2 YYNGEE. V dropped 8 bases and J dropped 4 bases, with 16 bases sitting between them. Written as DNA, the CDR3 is TGTGCCAGTAACCAGGGGTCAACTTACAATGAGCAGTTCTTC. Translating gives CASNQGSTYNEQFF.

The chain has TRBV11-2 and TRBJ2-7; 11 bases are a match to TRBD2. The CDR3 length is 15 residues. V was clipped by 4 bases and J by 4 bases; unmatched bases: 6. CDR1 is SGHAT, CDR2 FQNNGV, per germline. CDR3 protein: CASSSLAGEGYEQYF. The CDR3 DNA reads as TGTGCCAGCAGCTCACTAGCGGGAGAGGGTTACGAGCAGTACTTC.

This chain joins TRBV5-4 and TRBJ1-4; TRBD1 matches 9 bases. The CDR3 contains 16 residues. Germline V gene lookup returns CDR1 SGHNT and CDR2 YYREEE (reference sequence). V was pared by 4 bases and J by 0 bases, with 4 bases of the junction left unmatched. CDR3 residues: CASSQRDRATNEKLFF. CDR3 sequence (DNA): TGTGCCAGCAGCCAGAGGGACAGGGCAACTAATGAAAAACTGTTTTTT.

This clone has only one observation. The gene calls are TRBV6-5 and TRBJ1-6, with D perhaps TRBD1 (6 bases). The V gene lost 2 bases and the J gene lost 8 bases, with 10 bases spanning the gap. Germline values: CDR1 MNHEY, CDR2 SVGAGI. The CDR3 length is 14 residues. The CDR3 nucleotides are TGTGCCAGCAGTTACAGGTCAGGGGATTCACCCCTCCACTTT. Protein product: CASSYRSGDSPLHF.

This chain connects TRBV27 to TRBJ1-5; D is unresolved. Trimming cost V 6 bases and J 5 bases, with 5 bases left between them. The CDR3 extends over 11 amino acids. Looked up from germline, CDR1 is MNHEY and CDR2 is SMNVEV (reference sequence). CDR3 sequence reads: CASRFDQPQHF. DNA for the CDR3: TGTGCCAGCAGGTTCGATCAGCCCCAGCATTTT.

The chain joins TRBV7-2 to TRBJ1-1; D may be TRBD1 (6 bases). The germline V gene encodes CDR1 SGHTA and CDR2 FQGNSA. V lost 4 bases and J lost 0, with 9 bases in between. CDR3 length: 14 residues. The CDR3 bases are TGTGCCAGCAGCTCGGGACAAATGAACACTGAAGCTTTCTTT. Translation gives CASSSGQMNTEAFF.

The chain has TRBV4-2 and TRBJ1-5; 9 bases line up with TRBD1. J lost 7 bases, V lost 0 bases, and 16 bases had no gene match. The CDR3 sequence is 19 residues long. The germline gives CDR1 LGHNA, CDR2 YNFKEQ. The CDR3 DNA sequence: TGTGCCAGCAGCCAAGAGCTCGCGACAACAGGGGGCCTAGGACAGCCCCAGCATTTT. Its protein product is CASSQELATTGGLGQPQHF.

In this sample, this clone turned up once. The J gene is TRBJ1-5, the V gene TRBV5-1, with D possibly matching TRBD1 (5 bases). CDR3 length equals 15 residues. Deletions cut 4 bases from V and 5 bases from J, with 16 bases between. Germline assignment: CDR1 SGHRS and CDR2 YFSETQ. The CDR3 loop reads CASSEETGSHQPQHF. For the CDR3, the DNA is TGCGCCAGCAGCGAAGAAACAGGTTCTCATCAGCCCCAGCATTTT.

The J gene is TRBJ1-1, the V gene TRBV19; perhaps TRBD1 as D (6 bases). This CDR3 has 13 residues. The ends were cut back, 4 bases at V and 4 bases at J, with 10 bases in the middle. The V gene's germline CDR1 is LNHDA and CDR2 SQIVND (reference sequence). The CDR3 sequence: CASSRAGATEAFF. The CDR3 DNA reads TGTGCCAGTAGTAGGGCGGGGGCCACTGAAGCTTTCTTT. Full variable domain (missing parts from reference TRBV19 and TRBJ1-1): DGGITQSPKYLFRKEGQNVTLSCEQNLNHDAMYWYRQDPGQGLRLIYYSQIVNDFQKGDIAEGYSVSREKKESFPLTVTSAQKNPTAFYLCASSRAGATEAFFGQGTRLTVV.

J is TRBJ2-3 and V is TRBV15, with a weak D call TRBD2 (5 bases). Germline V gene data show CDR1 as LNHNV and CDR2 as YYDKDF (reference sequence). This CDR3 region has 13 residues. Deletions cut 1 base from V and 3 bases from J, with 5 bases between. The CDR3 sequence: CATSRGGTDTQYF. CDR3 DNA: TGTGCCACCAGCAGAGGCGGGACAGATACGCAGTATTTT.

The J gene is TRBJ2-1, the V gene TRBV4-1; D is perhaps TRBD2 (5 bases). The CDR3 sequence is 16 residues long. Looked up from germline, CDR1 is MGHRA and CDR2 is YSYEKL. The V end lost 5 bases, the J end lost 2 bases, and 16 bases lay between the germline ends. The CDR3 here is CASSALPPGTYNEQFF. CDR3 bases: TGCGCCAGCAGCGCCCTACCCCCGGGAACCTACAATGAGCAGTTCTTC.

The CDR3, as DNA: TGTGCCACCTCGGGGACAGGGAACGGCTATGGCTACACCTTC. It yields the protein CATSGTGNGYGYTF. This chain links TRBV24-1 with TRBJ1-2, with TRBD1 matching over 9 bases. Germline CDR1 and CDR2: KGHDR and SFDVKD. The CDR3 has 14 residues. Trimming took 9 bases from V and 4 from J; bases not matched to a gene: 8.

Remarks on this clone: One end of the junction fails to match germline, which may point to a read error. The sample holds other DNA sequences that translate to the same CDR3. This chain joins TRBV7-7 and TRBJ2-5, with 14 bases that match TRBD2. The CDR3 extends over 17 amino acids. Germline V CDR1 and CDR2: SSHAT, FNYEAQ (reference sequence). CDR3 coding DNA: TGTGCTAGCAGCTTAGGAGGGACTAGCGGGGGCCAAGAGACCCAGTACTTC. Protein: CASSLGGTSGGQETQYF.

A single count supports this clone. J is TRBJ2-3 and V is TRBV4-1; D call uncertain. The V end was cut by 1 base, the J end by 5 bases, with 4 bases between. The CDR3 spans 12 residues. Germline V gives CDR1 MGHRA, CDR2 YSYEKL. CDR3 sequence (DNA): TGCGCCAGCAGCCAAGGTCAAGATACGCAGTATTTT. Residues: CASSQGQDTQYF.

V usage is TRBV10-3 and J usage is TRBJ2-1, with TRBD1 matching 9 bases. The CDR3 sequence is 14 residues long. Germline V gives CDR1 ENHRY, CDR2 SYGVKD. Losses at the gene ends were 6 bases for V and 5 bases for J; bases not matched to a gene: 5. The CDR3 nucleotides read TGTGCCATCAGGTTGACAGGGGGACACAATGAGCAGTTCTTC. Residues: CAIRLTGGHNEQFF.

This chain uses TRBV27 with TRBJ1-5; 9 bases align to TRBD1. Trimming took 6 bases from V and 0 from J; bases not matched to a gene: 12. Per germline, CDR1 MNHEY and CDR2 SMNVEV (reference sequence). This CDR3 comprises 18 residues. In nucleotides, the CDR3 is TGTGCCAGCAGACCGGACAGGGGAGGATGGGATAGCAATCAGCCCCAGCATTTT. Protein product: CASRPDRGGWDSNQPQHF.

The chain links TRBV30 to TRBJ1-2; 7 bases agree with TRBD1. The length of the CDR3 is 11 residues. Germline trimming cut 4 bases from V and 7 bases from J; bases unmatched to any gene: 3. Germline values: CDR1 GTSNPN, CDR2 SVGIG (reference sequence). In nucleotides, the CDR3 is TGTGCCTGGATGTACAGGGGTGGCTACACCTTC. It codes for CAWMYRGGYTF.

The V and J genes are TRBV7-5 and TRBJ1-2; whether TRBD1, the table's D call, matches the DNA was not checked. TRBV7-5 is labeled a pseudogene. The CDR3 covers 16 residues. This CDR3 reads CARSLLFPGGKSGYTF. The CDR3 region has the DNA TGTGCCAGAAGCTTATTATTCCCAGGGGGGAAGAGTGGCTACACCTTC.

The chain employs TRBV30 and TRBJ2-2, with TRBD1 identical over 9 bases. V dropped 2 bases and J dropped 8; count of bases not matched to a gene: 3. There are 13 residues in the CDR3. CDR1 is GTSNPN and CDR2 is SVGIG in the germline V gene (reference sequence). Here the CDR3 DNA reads TGTGCCTGGAGTTACAGGGGGCAGGGGGAGCTGTTTTTT. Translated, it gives CAWSYRGQGELFF.

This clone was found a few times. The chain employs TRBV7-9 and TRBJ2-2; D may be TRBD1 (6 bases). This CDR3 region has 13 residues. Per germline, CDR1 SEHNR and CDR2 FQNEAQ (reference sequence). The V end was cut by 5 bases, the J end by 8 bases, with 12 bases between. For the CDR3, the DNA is TGTGCCAGCAGCCTGGAAGGGGGTGGGGAGCTGTTTTTT. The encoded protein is CASSLEGGGELFF.